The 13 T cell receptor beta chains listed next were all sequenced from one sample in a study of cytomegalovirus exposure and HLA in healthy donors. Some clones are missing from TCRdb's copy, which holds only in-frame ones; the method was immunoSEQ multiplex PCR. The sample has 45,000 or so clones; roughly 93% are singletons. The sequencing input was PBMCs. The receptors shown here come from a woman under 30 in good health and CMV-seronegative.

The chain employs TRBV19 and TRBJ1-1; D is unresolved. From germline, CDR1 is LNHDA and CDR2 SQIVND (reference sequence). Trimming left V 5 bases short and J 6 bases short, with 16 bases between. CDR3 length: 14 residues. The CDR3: CASSLNLNRAEAFF. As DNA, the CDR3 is TGTGCCAGTAGTCTAAACTTAAATCGGGCTGAAGCTTTCTTT. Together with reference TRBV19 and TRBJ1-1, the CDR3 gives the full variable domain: DGGITQSPKYLFRKEGQNVTLSCEQNLNHDAMYWYRQDPGQGLRLIYYSQIVNDFQKGDIAEGYSVSREKKESFPLTVTSAQKNPTAFYLCASSLNLNRAEAFFGQGTRLTVV.

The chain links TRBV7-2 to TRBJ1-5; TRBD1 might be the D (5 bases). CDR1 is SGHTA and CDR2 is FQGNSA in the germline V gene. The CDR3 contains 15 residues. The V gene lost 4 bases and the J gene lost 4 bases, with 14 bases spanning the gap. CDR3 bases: TGTGCCAGCAGCTCTGTGGGGCAGGAAAATCAGCCCCAGCATTTT. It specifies CASSSVGQENQPQHF.

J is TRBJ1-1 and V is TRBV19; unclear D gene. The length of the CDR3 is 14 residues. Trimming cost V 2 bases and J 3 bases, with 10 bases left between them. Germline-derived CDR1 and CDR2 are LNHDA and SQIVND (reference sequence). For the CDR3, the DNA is TGTGCCAGTAGTATAATCGCCGGGGACACTGAAGCTTTCTTT. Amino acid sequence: CASSIIAGDTEAFF.

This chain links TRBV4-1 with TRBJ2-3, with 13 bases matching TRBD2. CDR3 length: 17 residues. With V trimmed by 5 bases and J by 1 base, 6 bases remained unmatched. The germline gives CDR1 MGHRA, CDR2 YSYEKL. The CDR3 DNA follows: TGCGCCAGCAGCTTGGGACTAGCGGGGATCCGCACAGATACGCAGTATTTT. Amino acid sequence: CASSLGLAGIRTDTQYF.

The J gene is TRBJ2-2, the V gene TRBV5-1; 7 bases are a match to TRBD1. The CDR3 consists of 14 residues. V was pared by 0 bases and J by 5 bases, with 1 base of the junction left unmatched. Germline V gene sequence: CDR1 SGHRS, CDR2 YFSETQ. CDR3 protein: CASSLGQGTGELFF. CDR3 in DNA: TGCGCCAGCAGCTTGGGACAGGGTACCGGGGAGCTGTTTTTT.

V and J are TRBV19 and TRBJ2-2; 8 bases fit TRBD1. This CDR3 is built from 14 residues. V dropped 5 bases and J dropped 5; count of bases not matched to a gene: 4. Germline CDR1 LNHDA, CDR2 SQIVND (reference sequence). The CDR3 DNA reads TGTGCCAGTAGTGGACAGGGTTGGACCGGGGAGCTGTTTTTT. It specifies CASSGQGWTGELFF.

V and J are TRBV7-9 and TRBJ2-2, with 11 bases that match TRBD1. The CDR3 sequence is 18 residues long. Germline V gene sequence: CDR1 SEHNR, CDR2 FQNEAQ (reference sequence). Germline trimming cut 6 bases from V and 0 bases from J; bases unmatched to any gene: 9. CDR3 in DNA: TGTGCCAGCAGTCACCGGACAGGGGGCCCCACGAACACCGGGGAGCTGTTTTTT. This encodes CASSHRTGGPTNTGELFF.

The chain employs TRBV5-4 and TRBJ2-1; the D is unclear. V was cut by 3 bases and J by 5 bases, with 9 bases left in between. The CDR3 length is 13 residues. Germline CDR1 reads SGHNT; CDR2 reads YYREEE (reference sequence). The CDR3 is CASSWQDDNEQFF. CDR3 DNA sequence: TGTGCCAGCAGCTGGCAAGATGACAATGAGCAGTTCTTC.

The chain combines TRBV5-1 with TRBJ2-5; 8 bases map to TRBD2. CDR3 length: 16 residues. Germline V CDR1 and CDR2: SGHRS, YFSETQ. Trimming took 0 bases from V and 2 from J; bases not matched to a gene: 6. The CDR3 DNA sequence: TGCGCCAGCAGCTTGGTCGAGCGGGGGTTACAAGAGACCCAGTACTTC. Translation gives CASSLVERGLQETQYF.

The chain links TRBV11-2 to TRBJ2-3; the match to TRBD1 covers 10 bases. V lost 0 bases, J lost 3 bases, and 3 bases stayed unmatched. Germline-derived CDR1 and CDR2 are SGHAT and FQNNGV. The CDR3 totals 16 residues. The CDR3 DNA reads TGTGCCAGCAGCTTAGAGGGACAGGGGTTTACAGATACGCAGTATTTT. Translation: CASSLEGQGFTDTQYF.

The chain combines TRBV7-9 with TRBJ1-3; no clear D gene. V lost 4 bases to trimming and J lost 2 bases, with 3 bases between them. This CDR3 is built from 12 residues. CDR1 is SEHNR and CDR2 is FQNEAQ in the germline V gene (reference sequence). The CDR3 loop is CASSSTGNTIYF. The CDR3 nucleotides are TGTGCCAGCAGCTCTACTGGAAACACCATATATTTT.

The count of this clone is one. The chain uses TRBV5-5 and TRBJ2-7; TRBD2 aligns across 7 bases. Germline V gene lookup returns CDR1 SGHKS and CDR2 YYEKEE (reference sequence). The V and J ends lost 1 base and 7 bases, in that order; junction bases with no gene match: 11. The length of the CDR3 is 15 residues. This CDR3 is CASSLQGLGSREQYF. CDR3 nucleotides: TGTGCCAGCAGCTTGCAAGGACTAGGATCCAGGGAGCAGTACTTC.

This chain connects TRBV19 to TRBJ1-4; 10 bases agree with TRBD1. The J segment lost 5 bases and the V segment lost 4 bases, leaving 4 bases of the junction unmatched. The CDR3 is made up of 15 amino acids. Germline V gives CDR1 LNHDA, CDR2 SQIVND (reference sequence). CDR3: CASSTRQGANEKLFF. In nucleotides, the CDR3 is TGTGCCAGTAGTACAAGACAGGGGGCAAATGAAAAACTGTTTTTT.